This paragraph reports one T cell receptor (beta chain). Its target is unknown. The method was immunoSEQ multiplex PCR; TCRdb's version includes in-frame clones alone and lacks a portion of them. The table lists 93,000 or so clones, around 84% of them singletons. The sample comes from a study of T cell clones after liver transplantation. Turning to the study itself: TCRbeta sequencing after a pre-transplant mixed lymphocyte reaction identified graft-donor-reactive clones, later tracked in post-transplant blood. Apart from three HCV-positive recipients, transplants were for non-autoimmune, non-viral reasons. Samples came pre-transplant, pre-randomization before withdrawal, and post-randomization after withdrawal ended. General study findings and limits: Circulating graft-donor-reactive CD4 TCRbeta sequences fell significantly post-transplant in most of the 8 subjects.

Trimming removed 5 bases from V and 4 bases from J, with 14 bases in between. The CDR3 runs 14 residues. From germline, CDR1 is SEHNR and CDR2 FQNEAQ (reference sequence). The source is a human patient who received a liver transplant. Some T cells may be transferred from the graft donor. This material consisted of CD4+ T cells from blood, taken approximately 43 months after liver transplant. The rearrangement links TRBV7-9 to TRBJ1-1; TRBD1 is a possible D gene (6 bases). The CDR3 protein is CASSVQGVGTEAFF. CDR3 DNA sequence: TGTGCCAGCAGCGTACAGGGCGTGGGCACTGAAGCTTTCTTT.